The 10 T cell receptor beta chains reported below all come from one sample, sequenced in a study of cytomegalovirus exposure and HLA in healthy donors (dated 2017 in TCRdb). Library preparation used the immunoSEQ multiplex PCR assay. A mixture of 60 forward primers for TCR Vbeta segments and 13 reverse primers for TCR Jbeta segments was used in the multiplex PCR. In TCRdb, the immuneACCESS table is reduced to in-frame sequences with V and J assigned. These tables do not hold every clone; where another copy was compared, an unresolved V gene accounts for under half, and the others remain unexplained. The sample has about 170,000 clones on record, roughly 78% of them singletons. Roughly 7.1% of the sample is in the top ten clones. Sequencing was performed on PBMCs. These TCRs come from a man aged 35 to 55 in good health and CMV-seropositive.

CDR3 sequence (DNA): TGTGCCAGCAGCCCCGAGAAGGGGTACTCTAATGAAAAACTGTTTTTT. Encoded protein: CASSPEKGYSNEKLFF. This rearrangement joins TRBV25-1 to TRBJ1-4; possibly TRBD1 for D (5 bases). The length of the CDR3 is 16 residues. Germline CDR1 and CDR2: MGHDK and SYGVNS. V shed 6 bases and J shed 3 bases, with 17 bases lying between them.

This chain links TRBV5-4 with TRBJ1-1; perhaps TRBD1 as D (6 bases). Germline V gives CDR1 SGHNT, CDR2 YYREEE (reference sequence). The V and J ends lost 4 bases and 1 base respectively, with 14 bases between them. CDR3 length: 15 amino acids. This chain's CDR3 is CASSVPGARNTEAFF. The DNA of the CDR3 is TGTGCCAGCAGCGTACCAGGGGCCCGGAACACTGAAGCTTTCTTT.

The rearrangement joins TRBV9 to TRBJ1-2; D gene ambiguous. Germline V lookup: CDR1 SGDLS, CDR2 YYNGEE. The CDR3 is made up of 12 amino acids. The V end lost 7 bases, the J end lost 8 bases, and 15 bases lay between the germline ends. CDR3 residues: CASRTTPGGYTF. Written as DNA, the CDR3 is TGTGCCAGCCGAACCACCCCCGGGGGCTACACCTTC.

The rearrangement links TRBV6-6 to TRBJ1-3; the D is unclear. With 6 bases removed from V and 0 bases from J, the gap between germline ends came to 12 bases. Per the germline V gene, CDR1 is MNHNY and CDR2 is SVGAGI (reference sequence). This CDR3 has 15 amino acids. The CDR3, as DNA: TGTGCCAGCAGGAAACCGGTAAACTCTGGAAACACCATATATTTT. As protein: CASRKPVNSGNTIYF.

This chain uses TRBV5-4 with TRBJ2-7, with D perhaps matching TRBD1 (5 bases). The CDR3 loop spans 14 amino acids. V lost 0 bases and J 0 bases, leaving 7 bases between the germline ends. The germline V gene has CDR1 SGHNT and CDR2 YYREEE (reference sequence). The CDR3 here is CASSLETASYEQYF. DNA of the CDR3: TGTGCCAGCAGCTTGGAGACAGCCTCCTACGAGCAGTACTTC.

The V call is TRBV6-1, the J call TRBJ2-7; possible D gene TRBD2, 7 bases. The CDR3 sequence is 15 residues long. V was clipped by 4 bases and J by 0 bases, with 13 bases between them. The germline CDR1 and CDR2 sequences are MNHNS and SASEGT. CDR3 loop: CASSVERDTSYEQYF. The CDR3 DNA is TGTGCCAGCAGTGTTGAGCGGGACACCTCCTACGAGCAGTACTTC.

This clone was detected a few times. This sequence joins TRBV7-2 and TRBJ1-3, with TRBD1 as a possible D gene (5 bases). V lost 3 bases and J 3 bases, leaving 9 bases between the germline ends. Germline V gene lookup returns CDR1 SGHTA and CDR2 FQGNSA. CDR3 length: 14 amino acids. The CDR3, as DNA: TGTGCCAGCAGCTTTTCAGGGAATGGAAACACCATATATTTT. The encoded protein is CASSFSGNGNTIYF.

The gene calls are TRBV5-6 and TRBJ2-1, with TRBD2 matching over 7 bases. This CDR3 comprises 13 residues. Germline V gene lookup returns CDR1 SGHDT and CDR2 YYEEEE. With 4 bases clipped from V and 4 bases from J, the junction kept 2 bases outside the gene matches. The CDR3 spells CASSGGGYNEQFF. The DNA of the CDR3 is TGTGCCAGCAGCGGGGGGGGGTACAATGAGCAGTTCTTC. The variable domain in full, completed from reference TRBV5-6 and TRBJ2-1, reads DAGVTQSPTHLIKTRGQQVTLRCSPKSGHDTVSWYQQALGQGPQFIFQYYEEEERQRGNFPDRFSGHQFPNYSSELNVNALLLGDSALYLCASSGGGYNEQFFGPGTRLTVL.

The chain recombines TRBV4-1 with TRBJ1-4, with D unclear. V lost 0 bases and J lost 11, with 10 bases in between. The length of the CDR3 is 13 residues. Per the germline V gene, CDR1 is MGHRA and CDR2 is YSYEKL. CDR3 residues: CASSQDAWQKLFF. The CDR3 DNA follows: TGCGCCAGCAGCCAAGATGCCTGGCAGAAACTGTTTTTT.

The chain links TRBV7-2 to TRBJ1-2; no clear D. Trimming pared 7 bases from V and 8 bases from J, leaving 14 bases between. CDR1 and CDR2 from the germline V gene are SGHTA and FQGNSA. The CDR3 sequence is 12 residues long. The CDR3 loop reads CASKAGMRGYTF. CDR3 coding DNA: TGTGCCAGCAAGGCGGGTATGAGGGGCTACACCTTC.